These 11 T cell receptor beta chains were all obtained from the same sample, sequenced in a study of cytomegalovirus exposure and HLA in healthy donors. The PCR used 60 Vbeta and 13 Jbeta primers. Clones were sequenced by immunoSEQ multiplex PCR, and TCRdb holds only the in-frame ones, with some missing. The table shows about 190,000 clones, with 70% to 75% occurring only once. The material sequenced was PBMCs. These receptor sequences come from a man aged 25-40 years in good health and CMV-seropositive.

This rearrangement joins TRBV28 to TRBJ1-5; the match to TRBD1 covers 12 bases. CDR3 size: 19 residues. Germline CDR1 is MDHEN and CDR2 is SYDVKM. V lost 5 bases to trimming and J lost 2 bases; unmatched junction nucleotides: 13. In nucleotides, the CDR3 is TGTGCCAGCAGTCCCCCGCCGGGACAGGGGGCGCTGGGCAATCAGCCCCAGCATTTT. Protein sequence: CASSPPPGQGALGNQPQHF.

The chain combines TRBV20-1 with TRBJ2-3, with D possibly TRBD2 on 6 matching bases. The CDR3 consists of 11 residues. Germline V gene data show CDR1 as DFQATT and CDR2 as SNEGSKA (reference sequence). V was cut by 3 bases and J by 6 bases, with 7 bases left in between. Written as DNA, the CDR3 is TGCAGTGCTAGCGGAGGGGATACGCAGTATTTT. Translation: CSASGGDTQYF.

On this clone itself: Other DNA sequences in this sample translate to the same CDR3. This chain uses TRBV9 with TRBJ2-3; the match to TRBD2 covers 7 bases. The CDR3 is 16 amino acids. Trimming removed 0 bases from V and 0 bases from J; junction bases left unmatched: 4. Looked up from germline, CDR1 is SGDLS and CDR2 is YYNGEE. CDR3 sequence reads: CASSVGAGTSTDTQYF. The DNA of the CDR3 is TGTGCCAGCAGCGTAGGAGCGGGGACTAGCACAGATACGCAGTATTTT.

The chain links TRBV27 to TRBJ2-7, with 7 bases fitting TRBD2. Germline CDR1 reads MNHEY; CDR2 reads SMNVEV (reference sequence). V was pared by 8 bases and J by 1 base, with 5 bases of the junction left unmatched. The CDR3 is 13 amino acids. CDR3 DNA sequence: TGTGCCAGCGGGAGGGAAGATTCCTACGAGCAGTACTTC. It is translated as CASGREDSYEQYF.

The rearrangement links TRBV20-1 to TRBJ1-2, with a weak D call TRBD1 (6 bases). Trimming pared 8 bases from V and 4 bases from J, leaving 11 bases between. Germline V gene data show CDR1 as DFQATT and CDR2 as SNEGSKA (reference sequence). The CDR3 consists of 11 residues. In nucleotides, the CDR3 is TGCAGTTTATCAGGGGCCTATGGCTACACCTTC. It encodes CSLSGAYGYTF.

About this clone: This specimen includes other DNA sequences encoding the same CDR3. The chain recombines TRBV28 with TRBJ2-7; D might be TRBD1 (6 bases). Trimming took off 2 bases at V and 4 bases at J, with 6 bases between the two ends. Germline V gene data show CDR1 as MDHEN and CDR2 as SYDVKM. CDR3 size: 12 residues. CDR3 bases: TGTGCCAGCAGTTTACAGGGGTACGAGCAGTACTTC. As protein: CASSLQGYEQYF.

CDR3 coding DNA: TGTGCCAGTAGTCTAACGACAGGGTTGGTTTACTTC. This translates into CASSLTTGLVYF. V is TRBV19 and J is TRBJ2-7; 7 bases align to TRBD1. CDR1 is LNHDA and CDR2 is SQIVND in the germline V gene (reference sequence). V gave up 5 bases and J gave up 13 bases; unmatched junction bases: 11. The CDR3 extends over 12 amino acids.

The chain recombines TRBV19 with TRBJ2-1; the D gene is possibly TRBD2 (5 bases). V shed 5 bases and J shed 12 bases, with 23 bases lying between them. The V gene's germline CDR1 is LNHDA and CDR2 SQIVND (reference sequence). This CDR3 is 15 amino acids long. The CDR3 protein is CASSASYTRTRGQFF. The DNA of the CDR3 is TGTGCCAGTAGTGCATCCTACACTAGGACTCGGGGGCAGTTCTTC. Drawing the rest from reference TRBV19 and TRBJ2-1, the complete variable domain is DGGITQSPKYLFRKEGQNVTLSCEQNLNHDAMYWYRQDPGQGLRLIYYSQIVNDFQKGDIAEGYSVSREKKESFPLTVTSAQKNPTAFYLCASSASYTRTRGQFFGPGTRLTVL.

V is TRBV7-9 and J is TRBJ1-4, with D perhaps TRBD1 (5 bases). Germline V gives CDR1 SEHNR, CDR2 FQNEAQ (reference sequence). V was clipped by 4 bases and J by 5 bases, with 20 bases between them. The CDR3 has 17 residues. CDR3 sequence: CASSSNRKGSGNEKLFF. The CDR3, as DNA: TGTGCCAGCAGCTCCAATAGGAAGGGGTCGGGCAATGAAAAACTGTTTTTT. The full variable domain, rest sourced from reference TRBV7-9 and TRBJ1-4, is DTGVSQNPRHKITKRGQNVTFRCDPISEHNRLYWYRQTLGQGPEFLTYFQNEAQLEKSRLLSDRFSAERPKGSFSTLEIQRTEQGDSAMYLCASSSNRKGSGNEKLFFGSGTQLSVL.

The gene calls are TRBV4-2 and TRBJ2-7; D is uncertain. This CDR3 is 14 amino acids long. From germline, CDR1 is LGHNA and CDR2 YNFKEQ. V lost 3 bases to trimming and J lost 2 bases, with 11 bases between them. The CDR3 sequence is CASSQVDGPYEQYF. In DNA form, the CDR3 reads TGTGCCAGCAGCCAGGTCGATGGGCCCTACGAGCAGTACTTC.

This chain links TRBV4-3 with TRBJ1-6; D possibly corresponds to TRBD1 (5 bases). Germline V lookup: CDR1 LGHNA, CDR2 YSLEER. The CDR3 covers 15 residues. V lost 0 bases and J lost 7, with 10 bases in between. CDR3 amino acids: CASSQDAGWNSPLHF. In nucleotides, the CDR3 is TGCGCCAGCAGCCAAGACGCAGGGTGGAATTCACCCCTCCACTTT.